This paragraph covers one T cell receptor (beta chain) sequence. The data stem from a study of blood T cell repertoires in COVID-19. Study-wide background: Samples taken during acute and convalescent COVID-19 were collected in the United States, Italy and Spain. From T cells, B-cell-depleted T cells, or PBMCs came the material, which was cDNA or gDNA.

Seattle patient enrollment occurred during active infection, with longitudinal follow-up thereafter. Study processing details: Nucleated cell counts were estimated from reference gene primer amplification. Produced via immunoSEQ multiplex PCR; TCRdb's table is partial and in-frame only. V, J and clone size are taken as reported in that table, and D and trimming were inferred from the DNA itself. This table holds tens of thousands of clones, approximately 81% found once. The germline V gene encodes CDR1 SGHRS and CDR2 YFSETQ. V gave up 0 bases and J gave up 7 bases; unmatched junction bases: 0. The CDR3 has 14 residues.

The sequence came from a man in his fifties or sixties with COVID-19, enrolled during active disease. The V call is TRBV5-1, the J call TRBJ1-6, with 8 nucleotides matching TRBD1. Source material: peripheral blood. The CDR3 nucleotides read TGCGCCAGCAGCTTGGGACAGGGGAATTCACCCCTCCACTTT. As protein: CASSLGQGNSPLHF. Combining the CDR3 with reference TRBV5-1 and TRBJ1-6 gives the whole variable domain KAGVTQTPRYLIKTRGQQVTLSCSPISGHRSVSWYQQTPGQGLQFLFEYFSETQRNKGNFPGRFSGRQFSNSRSEMNVSTLELGDSALYLCASSLGQGNSPLHFGNGTRLTVT.